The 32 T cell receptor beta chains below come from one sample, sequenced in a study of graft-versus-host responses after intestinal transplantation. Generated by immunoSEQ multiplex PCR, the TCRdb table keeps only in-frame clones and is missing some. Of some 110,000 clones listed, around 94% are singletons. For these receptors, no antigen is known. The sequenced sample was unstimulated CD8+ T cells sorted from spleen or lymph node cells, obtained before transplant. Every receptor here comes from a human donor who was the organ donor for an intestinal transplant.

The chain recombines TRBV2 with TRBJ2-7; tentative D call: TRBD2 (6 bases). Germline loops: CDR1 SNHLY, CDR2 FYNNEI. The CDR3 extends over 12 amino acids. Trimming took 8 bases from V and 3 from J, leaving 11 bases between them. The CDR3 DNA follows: TGTGCCAGCGAAGGGACTTTCTACGAGCAGTACTTC. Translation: CASEGTFYEQYF. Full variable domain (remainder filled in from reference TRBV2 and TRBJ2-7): EPEVTQTPSHQVTQMGQEVILRCVPISNHLYFYWYRQILGQKVEFLVSFYNNEISEKSEIFDDQFSVERPDGSNFTLKIRSTKLEDSAMYFCASEGTFYEQYFGPGTRLTVT.

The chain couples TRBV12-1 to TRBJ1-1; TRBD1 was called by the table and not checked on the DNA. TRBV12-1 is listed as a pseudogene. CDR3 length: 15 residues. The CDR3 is CASSPRDRDLRDAFF. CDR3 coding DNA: TGTGCCAGCAGTCCACGGGACAGGGATTTGAGGGATGCTTTCTTT.

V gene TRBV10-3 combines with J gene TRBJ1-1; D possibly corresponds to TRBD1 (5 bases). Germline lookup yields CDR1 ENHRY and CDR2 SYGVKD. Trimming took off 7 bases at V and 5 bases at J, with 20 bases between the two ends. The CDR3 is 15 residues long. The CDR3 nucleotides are TGTGCCATCACCCTACAGCGGGGGAGGATAACTGAAGCTTTCTTT. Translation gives CAITLQRGRITEAFF.

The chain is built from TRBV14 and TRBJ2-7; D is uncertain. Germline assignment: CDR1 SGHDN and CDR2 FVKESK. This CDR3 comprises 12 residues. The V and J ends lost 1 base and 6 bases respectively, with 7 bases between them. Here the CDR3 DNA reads TGTGCCAGCAGCCAAGTGGTGGGCGAGCAGTACTTC. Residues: CASSQVVGEQYF.

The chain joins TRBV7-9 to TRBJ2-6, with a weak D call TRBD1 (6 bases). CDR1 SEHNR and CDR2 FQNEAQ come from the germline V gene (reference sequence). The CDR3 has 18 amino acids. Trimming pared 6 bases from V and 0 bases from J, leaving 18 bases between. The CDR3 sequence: CASSRLTGQTSGANVLTF. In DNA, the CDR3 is TGTGCCAGCAGTCGTCTCACAGGACAGACCTCTGGGGCCAACGTCCTGACTTTC.

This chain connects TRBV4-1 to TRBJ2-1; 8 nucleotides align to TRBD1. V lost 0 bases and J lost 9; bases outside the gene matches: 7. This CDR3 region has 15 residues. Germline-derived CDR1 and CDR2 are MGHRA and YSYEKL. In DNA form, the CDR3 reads TGCGCCAGCAGCCAAGATCCCCAGGGGGCAGGTGAGCAGTTCTTC. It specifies CASSQDPQGAGEQFF.

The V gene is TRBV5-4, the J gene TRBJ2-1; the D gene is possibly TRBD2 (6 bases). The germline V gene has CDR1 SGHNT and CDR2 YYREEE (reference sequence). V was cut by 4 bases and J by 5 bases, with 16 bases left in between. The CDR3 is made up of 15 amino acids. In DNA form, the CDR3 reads TGTGCCAGCAGCCTCCCCGCAGTAGCGGACAATGAGCAGTTCTTC. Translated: CASSLPAVADNEQFF. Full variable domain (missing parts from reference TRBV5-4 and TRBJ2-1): ETGVTQSPTHLIKTRGQQVTLRCSSQSGHNTVSWYQQALGQGPQFIFQYYREEENGRGNFPPRFSGLQFPNYSSELNVNALELDDSALYLCASSLPAVADNEQFFGPGTRLTVL.

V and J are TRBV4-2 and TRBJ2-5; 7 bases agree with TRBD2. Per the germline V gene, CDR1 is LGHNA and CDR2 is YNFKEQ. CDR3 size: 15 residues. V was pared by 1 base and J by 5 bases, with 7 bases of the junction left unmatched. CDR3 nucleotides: TGTGCCAGCAGCCAAGGAAGGCTAGCGGAGGAGACCCAGTACTTC. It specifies CASSQGRLAEETQYF.

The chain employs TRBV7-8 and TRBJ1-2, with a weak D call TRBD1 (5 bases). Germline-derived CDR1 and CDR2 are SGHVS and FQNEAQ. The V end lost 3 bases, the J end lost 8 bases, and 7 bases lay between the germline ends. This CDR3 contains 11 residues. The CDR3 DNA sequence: TGTGCCAGCAGCTTGGCAGGGGGCTACACCTTC. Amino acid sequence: CASSLAGGYTF.

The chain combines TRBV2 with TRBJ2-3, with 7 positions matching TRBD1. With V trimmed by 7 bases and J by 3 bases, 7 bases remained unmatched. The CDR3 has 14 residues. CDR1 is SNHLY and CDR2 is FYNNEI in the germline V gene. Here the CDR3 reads CASKGGGVTDTQYF. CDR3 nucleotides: TGTGCCAGCAAAGGGGGCGGTGTAACAGATACGCAGTATTTT.

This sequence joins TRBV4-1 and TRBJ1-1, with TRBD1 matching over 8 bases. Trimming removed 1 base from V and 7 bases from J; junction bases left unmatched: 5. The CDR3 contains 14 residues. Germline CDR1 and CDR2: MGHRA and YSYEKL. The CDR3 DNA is TGCGCCAGCAGCCAAGTTTCAGGGGGCCTTGAAGCTTTCTTT. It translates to CASSQVSGGLEAFF.

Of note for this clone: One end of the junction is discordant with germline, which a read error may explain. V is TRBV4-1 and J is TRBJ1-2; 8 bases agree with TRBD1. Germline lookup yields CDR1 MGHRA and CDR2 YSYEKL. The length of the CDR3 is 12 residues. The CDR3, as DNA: TGCGCCAGCAGCTCAACAGGGGGGGGAACACTCTTC. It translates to CASSSTGGGTLF.

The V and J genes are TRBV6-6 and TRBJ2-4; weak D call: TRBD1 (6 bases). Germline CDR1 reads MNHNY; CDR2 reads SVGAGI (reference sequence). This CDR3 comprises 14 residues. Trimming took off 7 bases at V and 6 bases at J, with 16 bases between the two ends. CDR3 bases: TGTGCCAGCATCAACAGGGTTAGGAGAAACATTCAGTACTTC. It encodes CASINRVRRNIQYF.

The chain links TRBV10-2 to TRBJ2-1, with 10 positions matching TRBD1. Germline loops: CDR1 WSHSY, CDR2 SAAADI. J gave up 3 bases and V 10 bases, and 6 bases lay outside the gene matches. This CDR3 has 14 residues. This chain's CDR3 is CATSGTGVYNEQFF. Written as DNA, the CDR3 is TGCGCCACTTCCGGGACAGGGGTCTACAATGAGCAGTTCTTC.

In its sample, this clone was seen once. The chain's CDR3 is CASSPRTSGAFSYEQYF. The CDR3 region has the DNA TGTGCCAGCAGTCCGAGGACTAGCGGGGCCTTCTCCTACGAGCAGTACTTC. The chain couples TRBV27 to TRBJ2-7, with 12 bases lining up with TRBD2. Germline V gene sequence: CDR1 MNHEY, CDR2 SMNVEV (reference sequence). This CDR3 has 17 residues. V shed 5 bases, J shed 0 bases, and the junction held 8 bases outside the gene matches.

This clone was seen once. CDR3 residues: CASRQGGYNEQFF. CDR3 nucleotide sequence: TGTGCCAGCAGACAGGGGGGCTACAATGAGCAGTTCTTC. The rearrangement joins TRBV11-2 to TRBJ2-1; TRBD1 matches 8 bases. With 6 bases clipped from V and 3 bases from J, the junction kept 1 base outside the gene matches. The CDR3 runs 13 residues. The germline V gene encodes CDR1 SGHAT and CDR2 FQNNGV.

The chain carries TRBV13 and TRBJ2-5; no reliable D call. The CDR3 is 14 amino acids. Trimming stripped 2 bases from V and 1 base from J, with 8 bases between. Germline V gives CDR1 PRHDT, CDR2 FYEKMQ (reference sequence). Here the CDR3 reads CASSLFGTQETQYF. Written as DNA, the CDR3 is TGTGCCAGCAGCTTATTCGGCACCCAAGAGACCCAGTACTTC.

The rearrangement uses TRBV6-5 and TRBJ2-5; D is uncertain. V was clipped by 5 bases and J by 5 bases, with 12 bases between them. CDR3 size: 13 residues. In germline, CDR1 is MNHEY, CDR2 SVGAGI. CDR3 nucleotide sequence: TGTGCCAGCAGTAACAGACTGGGGGAGACCCAGTACTTC. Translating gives CASSNRLGETQYF.

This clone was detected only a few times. This CDR3 is CASSQSYEQYF. CDR3 DNA: TGTGCCAGCAGCCAGTCCTACGAGCAGTACTTC. The V gene is TRBV5-5, the J gene TRBJ2-7; D is ambiguous. The ends were cut back, 4 bases at V and 1 base at J, with 3 bases in the middle. This CDR3 region has 11 residues. Per germline, CDR1 SGHKS and CDR2 YYEKEE (reference sequence).

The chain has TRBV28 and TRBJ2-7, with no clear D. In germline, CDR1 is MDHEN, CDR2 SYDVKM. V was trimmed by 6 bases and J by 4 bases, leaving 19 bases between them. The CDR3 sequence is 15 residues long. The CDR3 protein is CASSLGSPHPYEQYF. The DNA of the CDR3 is TGTGCCAGCAGCCTTGGCAGCCCCCATCCATACGAGCAGTACTTC.

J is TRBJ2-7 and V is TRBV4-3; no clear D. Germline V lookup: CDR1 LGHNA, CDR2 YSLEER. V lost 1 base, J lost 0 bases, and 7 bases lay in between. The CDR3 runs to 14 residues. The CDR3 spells CASSQVTASYEQYF. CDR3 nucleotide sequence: TGCGCCAGCAGCCAAGTCACAGCCTCCTACGAGCAGTACTTC.

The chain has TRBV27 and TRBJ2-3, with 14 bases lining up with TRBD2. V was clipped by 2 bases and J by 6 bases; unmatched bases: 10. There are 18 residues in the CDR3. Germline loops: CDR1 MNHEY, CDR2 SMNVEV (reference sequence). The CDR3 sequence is CASSLTGLAGDIRDTQYF. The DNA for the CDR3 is TGTGCCAGCAGTTTAACGGGACTAGCGGGAGATATCCGGGATACGCAGTATTTT.

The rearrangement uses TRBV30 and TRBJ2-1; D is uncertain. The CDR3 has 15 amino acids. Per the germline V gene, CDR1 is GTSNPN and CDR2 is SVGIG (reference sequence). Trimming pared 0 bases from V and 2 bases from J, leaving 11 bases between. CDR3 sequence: CAWSVWQVPYNEQFF. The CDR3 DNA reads TGTGCCTGGAGTGTATGGCAGGTCCCCTACAATGAGCAGTTCTTC. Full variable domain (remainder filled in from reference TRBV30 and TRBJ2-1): SQTIHQWPATLVQPVGSPLSLECTVEGTSNPNLYWYRQAAGRGLQLLFYSVGIGQISSEVPQNLSASRPQDRQFILSSKKLLLSDSGFYLCAWSVWQVPYNEQFFGPGTRLTVL.

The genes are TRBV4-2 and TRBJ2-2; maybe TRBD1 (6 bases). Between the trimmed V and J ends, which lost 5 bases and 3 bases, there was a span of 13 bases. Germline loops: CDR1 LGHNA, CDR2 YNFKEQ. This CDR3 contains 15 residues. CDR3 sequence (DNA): TGTGCCAGCAGCTCGACAGGAGACTACACCGGGGAGCTGTTTTTT. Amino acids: CASSSTGDYTGELFF.

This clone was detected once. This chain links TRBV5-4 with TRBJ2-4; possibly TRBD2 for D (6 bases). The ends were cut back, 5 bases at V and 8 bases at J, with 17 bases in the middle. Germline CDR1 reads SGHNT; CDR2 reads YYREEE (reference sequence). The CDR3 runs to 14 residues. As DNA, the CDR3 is TGTGCCAGCAGTCGTGACATACCGGGAGACATTCAGTACTTC. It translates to CASSRDIPGDIQYF.

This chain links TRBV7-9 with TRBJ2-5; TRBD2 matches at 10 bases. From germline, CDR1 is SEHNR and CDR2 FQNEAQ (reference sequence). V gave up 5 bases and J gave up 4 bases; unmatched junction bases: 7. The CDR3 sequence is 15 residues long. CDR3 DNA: TGTGCCAGCAGCGCAACCCAGCGGGAGGGAGAGACCCAGTACTTC. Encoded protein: CASSATQREGETQYF.

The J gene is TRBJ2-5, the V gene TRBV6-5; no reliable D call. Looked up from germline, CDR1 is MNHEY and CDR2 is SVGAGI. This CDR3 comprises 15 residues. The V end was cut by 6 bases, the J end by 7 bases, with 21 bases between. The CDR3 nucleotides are TGTGCCAGCAGGCCCGTCGAGAGAAAGGCCGGGACCCAGTACTTC. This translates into CASRPVERKAGTQYF.

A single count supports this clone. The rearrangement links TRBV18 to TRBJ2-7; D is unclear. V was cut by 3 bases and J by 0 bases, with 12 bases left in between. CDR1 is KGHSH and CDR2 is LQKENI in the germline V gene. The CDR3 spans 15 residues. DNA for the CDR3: TGTGCCAGCTCACCTCTCCCTAGTAGCTCCTACGAGCAGTACTTC. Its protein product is CASSPLPSSSYEQYF.

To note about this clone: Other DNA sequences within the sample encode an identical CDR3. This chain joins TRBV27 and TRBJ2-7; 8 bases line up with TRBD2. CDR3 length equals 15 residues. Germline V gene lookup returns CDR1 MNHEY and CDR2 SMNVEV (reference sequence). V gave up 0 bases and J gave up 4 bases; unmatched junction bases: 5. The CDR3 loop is CASSLSSGGLYEQYF. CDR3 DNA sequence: TGTGCCAGCAGTTTATCGTCGGGGGGGTTGTACGAGCAGTACTTC.

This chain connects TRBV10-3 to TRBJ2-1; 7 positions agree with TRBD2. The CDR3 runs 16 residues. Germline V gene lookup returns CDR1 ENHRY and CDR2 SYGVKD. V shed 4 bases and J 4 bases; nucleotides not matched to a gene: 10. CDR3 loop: CAISGVGLAVYNEQFF. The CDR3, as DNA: TGTGCCATCAGTGGAGTCGGGCTAGCGGTTTACAATGAGCAGTTCTTC.

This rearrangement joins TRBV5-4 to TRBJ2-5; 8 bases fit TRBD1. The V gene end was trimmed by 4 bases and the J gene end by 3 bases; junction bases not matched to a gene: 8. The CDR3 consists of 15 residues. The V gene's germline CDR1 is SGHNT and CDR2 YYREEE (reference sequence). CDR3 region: CASSPTGDFEETQYF. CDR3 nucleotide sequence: TGTGCCAGCAGCCCGACAGGGGATTTTGAAGAGACCCAGTACTTC.

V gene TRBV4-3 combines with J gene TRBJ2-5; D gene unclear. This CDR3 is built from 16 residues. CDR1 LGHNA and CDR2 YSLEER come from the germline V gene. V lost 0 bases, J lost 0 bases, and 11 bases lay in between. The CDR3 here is CASSQDREQYQETQYF. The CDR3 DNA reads TGCGCCAGCAGCCAAGATAGGGAACAGTACCAAGAGACCCAGTACTTC.